What follows describes a single T cell receptor beta chain. Antigen specificity is unknown. These data originate in a study of long-term antiretroviral therapy in people with HIV. Points from the study as a whole: Information pertaining to ART adherence, viral resistance or therapeutic modifications was not obtained.

Version v3.0 of the immunoSEQ assay ran at survey level. Sequencing of each sample targeted about 35,000-50,000 T-cell genomes. Libraries were prepared by immunoSEQ multiplex PCR; TCRdb keeps only in-frame clonotypes and omits some of them. The sample carries 35,000 or so clones, 90% to 95% recorded once. The starting material was unsorted PBMCs, obtained 4.1 years after starting antiretroviral therapy. The TCR originated in a woman aged 50 to 60 with HIV.

CDR3 in DNA: TGTGCCAGCAGTTACGGGGCCTCCTACGAGCAGTACTTC. Its translation is CASSYGASYEQYF. The chain carries TRBV6-5 and TRBJ2-7, with D perhaps matching TRBD1 (5 bases). This CDR3 is built from 13 residues. Germline CDR1 MNHEY, CDR2 SVGAGI. Trimming removed 2 bases from V and 0 bases from J, with 5 bases in between.